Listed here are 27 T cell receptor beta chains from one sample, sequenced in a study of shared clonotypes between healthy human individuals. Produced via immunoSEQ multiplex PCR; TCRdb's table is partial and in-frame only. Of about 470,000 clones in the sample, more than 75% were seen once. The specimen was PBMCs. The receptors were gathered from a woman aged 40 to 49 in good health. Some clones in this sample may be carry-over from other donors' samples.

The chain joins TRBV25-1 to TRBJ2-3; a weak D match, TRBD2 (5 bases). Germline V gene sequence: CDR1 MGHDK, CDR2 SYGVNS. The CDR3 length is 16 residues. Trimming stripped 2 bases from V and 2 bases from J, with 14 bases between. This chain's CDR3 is CASSEDVPGVTDTQYF. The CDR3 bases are TGTGCCAGCAGTGAAGATGTCCCCGGGGTCACAGATACGCAGTATTTT. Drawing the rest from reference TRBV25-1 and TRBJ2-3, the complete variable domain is EADIYQTPRYLVIGTGKKITLECSQTMGHDKMYWYQQDPGMELHLIHYSYGVNSTEKGDLSSESTVSRIRTEHFPLTLESARPSHTSQYLCASSEDVPGVTDTQYFGPGTRLTVL.

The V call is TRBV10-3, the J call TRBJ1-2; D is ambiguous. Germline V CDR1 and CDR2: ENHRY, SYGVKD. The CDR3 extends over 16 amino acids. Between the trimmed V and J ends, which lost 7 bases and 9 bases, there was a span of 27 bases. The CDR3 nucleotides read TGTGCCATCAAAGGACTCCACGAGGGATTTTTTGTTCGCTACACCTTC. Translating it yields CAIKGLHEGFFVRYTF.

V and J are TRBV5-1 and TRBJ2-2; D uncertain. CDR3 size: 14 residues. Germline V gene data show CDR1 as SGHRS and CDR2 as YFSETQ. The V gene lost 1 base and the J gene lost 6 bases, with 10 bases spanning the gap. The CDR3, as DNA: TGCGCCAGCAGCTTGATCACGGAAGCCGGGGAGCTGTTTTTT. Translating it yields CASSLITEAGELFF.

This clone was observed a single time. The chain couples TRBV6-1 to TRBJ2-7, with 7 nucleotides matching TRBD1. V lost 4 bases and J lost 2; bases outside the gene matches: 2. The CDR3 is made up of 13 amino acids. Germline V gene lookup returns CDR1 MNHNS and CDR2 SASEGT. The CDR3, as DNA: TGTGCCAGCAGTGTTGACAGGGCCTACGAGCAGTACTTC. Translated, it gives CASSVDRAYEQYF.

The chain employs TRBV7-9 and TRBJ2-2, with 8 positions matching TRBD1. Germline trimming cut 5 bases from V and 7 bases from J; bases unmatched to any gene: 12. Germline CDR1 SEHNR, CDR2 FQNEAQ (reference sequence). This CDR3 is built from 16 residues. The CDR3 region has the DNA TGTGCCAGCAGCCTGGACAGGGCTCAGCTCGGCGGGGAGCTGTTTTTT. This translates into CASSLDRAQLGGELFF.

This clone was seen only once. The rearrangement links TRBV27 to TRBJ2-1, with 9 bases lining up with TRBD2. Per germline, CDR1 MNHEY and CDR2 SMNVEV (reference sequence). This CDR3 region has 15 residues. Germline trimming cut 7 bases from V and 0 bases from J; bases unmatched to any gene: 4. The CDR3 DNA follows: TGTGCCAGCACCCCTAGCGGGATCTCCTACAATGAGCAGTTCTTC. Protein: CASTPSGISYNEQFF.

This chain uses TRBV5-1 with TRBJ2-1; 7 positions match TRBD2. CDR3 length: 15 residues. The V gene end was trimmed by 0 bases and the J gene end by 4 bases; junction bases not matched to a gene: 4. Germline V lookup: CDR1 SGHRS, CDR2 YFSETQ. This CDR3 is CASSLALAIYNEQFF. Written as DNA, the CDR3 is TGCGCCAGCAGCTTGGCACTAGCGATTTACAATGAGCAGTTCTTC. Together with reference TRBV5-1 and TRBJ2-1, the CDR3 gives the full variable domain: KAGVTQTPRYLIKTRGQQVTLSCSPISGHRSVSWYQQTPGQGLQFLFEYFSETQRNKGNFPGRFSGRQFSNSRSEMNVSTLELGDSALYLCASSLALAIYNEQFFGPGTRLTVL.

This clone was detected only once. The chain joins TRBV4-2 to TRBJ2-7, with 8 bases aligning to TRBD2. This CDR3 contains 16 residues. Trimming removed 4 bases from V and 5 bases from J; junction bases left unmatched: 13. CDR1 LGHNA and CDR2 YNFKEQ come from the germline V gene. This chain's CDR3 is CASSPLPGAGGDEQYF. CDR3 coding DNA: TGTGCCAGCAGCCCCCTCCCGGGTGCGGGAGGCGACGAGCAGTACTTC.

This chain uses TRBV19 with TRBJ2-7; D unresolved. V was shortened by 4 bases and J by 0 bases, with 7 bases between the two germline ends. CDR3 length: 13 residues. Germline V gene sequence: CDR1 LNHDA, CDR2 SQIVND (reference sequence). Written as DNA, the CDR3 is TGTGCCAGTAGTACCGGCAGCTCCTACGAGCAGTACTTC. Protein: CASSTGSSYEQYF.

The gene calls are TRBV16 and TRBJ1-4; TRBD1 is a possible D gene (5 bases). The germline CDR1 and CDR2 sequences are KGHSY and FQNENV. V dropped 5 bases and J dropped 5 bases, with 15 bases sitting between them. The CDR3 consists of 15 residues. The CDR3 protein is CASSDRGTENEKLFF. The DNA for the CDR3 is TGTGCCAGCAGCGACCGAGGGACTGAGAATGAAAAACTGTTTTTT.

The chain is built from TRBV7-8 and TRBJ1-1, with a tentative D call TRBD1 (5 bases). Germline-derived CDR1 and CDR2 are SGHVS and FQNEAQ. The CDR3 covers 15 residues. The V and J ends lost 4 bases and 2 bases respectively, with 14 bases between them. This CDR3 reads CASSYTRQKNTEAFF. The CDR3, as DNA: TGTGCCAGCAGCTATACTCGACAGAAAAACACTGAAGCTTTCTTT.

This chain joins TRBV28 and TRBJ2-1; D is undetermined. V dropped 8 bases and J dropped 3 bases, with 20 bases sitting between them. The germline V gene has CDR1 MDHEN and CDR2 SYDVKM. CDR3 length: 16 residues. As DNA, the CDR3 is TGTGCCAGCTCTGGATCCGTCCAGGTTTACTACAATGAGCAGTTCTTC. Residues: CASSGSVQVYYNEQFF.

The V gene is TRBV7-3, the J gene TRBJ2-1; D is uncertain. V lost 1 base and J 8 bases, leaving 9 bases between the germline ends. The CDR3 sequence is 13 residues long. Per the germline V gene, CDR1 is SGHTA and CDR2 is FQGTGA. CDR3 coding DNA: TGTGCCAGCAGCTTAAAAATGGAACATGAGCAGTTCTTC. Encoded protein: CASSLKMEHEQFF.

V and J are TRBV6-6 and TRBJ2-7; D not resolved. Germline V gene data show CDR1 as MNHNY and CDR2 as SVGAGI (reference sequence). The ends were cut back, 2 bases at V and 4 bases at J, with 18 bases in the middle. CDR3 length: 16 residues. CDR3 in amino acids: CASSYRDTSRPYEQYF. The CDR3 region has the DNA TGTGCCAGCAGTTACAGGGATACATCTCGACCTTACGAGCAGTACTTC.

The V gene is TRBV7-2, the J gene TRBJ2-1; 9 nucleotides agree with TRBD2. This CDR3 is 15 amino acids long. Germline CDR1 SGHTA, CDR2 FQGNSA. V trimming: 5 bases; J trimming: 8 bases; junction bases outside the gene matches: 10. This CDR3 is CASSPNSGSFDEQFF. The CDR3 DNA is TGTGCCAGCAGCCCGAATAGCGGGAGTTTCGATGAGCAGTTCTTC. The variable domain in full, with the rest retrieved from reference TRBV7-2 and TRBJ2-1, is GAGVSQSPSNKVTEKGKDVELRCDPISGHTALYWYRQSLGQGLEFLIYFQGNSAPDKSGLPSDRFSAERTGGSVSTLTIQRTQQEDSAVYLCASSPNSGSFDEQFFGPGTRLTVL.

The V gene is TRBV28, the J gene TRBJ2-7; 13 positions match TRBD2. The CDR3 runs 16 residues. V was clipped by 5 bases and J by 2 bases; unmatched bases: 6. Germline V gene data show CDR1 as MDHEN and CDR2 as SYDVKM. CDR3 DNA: TGTGCCAGCAGTACCCGGACTAGCGGGAGCGCCTACGAGCAGTACTTC. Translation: CASSTRTSGSAYEQYF. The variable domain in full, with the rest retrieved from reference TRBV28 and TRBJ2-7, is DVKVTQSSRYLVKRTGEKVFLECVQDMDHENMFWYRQDPGLGLRLIYFSYDVKMKEKGDIPEGYSVSREKKERFSLILESASTNQTSMYLCASSTRTSGSAYEQYFGPGTRLTVT.

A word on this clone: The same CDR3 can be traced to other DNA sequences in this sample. DNA of the CDR3: TGTGCCAGTAGTCTTTACCGGGACACCGGGGAGCTGTTTTTT. This encodes CASSLYRDTGELFF. The chain recombines TRBV19 with TRBJ2-2, with D hard to call. The CDR3 is 14 amino acids. Trimming pared 5 bases from V and 3 bases from J, leaving 10 bases between. In germline, CDR1 is LNHDA, CDR2 SQIVND (reference sequence).

The CDR3 reads CASSLRDTGELFF. Written as DNA, the CDR3 is TGTGCCAGCAGCCTCCGGGACACCGGGGAGCTGTTTTTT. The rearrangement joins TRBV7-9 to TRBJ2-2; D gene ambiguous. The CDR3 loop spans 13 amino acids. Germline CDR1 SEHNR, CDR2 FQNEAQ (reference sequence). Deletions cut 5 bases from V and 3 bases from J, with 7 bases between.

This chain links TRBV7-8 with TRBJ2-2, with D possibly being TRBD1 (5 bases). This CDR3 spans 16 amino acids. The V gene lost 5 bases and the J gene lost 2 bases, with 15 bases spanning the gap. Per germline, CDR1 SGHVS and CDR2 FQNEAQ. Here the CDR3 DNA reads TGTGCCAGCAGCGAACAGGCCAGGGAAAACACCGGGGAGCTGTTTTTT. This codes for CASSEQARENTGELFF.

In DNA, the CDR3 is TGTGCCAGCAGCCCAGGGACAGGATATAGCAATCAGCCCCAGCATTTT. Its translation is CASSPGTGYSNQPQHF. This sequence joins TRBV7-2 and TRBJ1-5; TRBD1 matches 8 bases. The CDR3 is made up of 16 amino acids. With 5 bases clipped from V and 0 bases from J, the junction kept 6 bases outside the gene matches. CDR1 and CDR2 (germline): SGHTA, FQGNSA.

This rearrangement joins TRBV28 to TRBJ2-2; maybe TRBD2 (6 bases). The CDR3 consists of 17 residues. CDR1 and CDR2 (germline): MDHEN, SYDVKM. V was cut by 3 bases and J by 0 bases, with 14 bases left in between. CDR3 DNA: TGTGCCAGCAGTTTTCTCGGCGGGATCGCGAACACCGGGGAGCTGTTTTTT. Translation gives CASSFLGGIANTGELFF.

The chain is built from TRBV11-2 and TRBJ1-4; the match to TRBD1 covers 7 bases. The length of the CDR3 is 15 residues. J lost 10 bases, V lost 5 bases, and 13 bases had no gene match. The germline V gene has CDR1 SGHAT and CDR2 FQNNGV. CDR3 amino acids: CASSGGGTAAGKLFF. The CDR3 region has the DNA TGTGCCAGCAGCGGGGGGGGGACAGCCGCCGGAAAACTGTTTTTT.

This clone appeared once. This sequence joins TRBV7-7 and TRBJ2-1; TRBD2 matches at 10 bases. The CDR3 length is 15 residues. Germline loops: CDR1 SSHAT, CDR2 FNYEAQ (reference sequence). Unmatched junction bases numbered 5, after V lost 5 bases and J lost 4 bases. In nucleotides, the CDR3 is TGTGCCAGCAGCCTACTAGCGGGGCCTTACAATGAGCAGTTCTTC. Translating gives CASSLLAGPYNEQFF.

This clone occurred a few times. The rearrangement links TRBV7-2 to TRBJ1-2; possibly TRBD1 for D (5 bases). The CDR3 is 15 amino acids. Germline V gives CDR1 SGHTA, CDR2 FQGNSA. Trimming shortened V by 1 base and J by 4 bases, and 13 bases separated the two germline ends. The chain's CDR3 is CASSLEPGMAYGYTF. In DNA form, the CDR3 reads TGTGCCAGCAGCTTAGAGCCAGGGATGGCCTATGGCTACACCTTC. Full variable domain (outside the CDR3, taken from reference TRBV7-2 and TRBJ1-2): GAGVSQSPSNKVTEKGKDVELRCDPISGHTALYWYRQSLGQGLEFLIYFQGNSAPDKSGLPSDRFSAERTGGSVSTLTIQRTQQEDSAVYLCASSLEPGMAYGYTFGSGTRLTVV.

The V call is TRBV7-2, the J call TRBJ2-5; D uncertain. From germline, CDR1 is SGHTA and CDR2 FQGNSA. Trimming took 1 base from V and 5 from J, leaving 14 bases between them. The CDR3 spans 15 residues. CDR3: CASSLVVRTVETQYF. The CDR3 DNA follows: TGTGCCAGCAGCTTAGTAGTCCGGACCGTGGAGACCCAGTACTTC.

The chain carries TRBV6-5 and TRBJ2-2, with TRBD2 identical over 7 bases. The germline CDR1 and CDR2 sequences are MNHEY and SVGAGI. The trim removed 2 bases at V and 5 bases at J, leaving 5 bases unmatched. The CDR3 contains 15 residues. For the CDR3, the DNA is TGTGCCAGCAGTTACGGGCTAGCGGATACCGGGGAGCTGTTTTTT. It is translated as CASSYGLADTGELFF.

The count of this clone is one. The CDR3 nucleotides read TGTGCCAGCAGTACAGGGGGCTCGGATTCACCCCTCCACTTT. Translating it yields CASSTGGSDSPLHF. The chain carries TRBV6-6 and TRBJ1-6; 9 nucleotides align to TRBD1. V lost 5 bases and J lost 8; bases outside the gene matches: 4. Germline V gene lookup returns CDR1 MNHNY and CDR2 SVGAGI (reference sequence). The CDR3 covers 14 residues.